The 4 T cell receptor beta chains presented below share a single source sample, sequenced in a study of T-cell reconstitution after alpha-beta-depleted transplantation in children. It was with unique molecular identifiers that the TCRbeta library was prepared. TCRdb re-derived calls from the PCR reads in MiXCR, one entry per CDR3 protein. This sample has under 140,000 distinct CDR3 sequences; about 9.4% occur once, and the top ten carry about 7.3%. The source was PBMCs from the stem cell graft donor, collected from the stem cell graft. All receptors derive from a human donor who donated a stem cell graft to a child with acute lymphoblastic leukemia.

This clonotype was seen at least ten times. For the CDR3, the DNA is TGTGCCAGCAGTTCCCTAACGGGGATCGAGGATGGCTACACCTTC. Translating it yields CASSSLTGIEDGYTF. The V gene is TRBV12-3 or TRBV12-4, the J gene TRBJ1-2, with unresolved D. The CDR3 has 15 residues. V was cut by 4 bases and J by 6 bases, with 18 bases left in between.

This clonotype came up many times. CDR3 protein: CSARDFLNKLAGDSSNEQFF. Here the CDR3 DNA reads TGCAGTGCTAGAGATTTCCTAAACAAGTTAGCGGGGGACTCCAGTAATGAGCAGTTCTTC. This chain uses TRBV20-1 with TRBJ2-1; the match to TRBD2 covers 9 bases. The germline gives CDR1 DFQATT, CDR2 SNEGSKA (reference sequence). V was pared by 0 bases and J by 7 bases, with 22 bases of the junction left unmatched. This CDR3 contains 20 residues.

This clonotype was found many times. Written as DNA, the CDR3 is TGTGCCAGCTCACCACCCGGCCGAACCCAAGAGACCCAGTACTTC. This sequence encodes CASSPPGRTQETQYF. The chain employs TRBV18 and TRBJ2-5; D unresolved. Trimming left V 0 bases short and J 1 base short, with 9 bases between. Germline loops: CDR1 KGHSH, CDR2 LQKENI. The CDR3 length is 15 residues. Full variable domain (remainder filled in from reference TRBV18 and TRBJ2-5): NAGVMQNPRHLVRRRGQEARLRCSPMKGHSHVYWYRQLPEEGLKFMVYLQKENIIDESGMPKERFSAEFPKEGPSILRIQQVVRGDSAAYFCASSPPGRTQETQYFGPGTRLLVL.

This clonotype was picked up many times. The CDR3 coding sequence is TGTGCCAGCAGCCGCCGGGGGGGGGCAATGAACGAAAAACTGTTTTTT. This gives the protein CASSRRGGAMNEKLFF. The chain couples TRBV3-1 to TRBJ1-4; D may be TRBD1 (6 bases). The CDR3 spans 16 residues. V was pared by 4 bases and J by 8 bases, with 20 bases between. CDR1 is LGHDT, CDR2 YNNKEL, per germline (reference sequence). Full variable domain (remainder filled in from reference TRBV3-1 and TRBJ1-4): DTAVSQTPKYLVTQMGNDKSIKCEQNLGHDTMYWYKQDSKKFLKIMFSYNNKELIINETVPNRFSPKSPDKAHLNLHINSLELGDSAVYFCASSRRGGAMNEKLFFGSGTQLSVL.